The source of this TCR beta chain is a study of CD8 T cells in Susac syndrome. Sequencing targeted TCR beta in T cells from blood (CD8+ and CD4+). This clonotype turned up a few times. Trimming stripped 4 bases from V and 3 bases from J, with 9 bases between. CDR1 is SQVTM, CDR2 ANQGSEA, per germline. The CDR3 contains 12 residues. After extraction with the RNeasy kit, about 0.5 to 1 ug of the RNA was reverse transcribed using random hexamers. Amplification of TCR beta CDR3 spanned 54 Vbeta and 13 Jbeta via immunoSEQ multiplex PCR. TCRdb independently ran MiXCR on the immunoSEQ multiplex PCR reads; one entry per CDR3 protein. The sample shows roughly 120,000 distinct CDR3 sequences, 95% to 98% of them seen only once.

This rearrangement joins TRBV29-1 to TRBJ2-5; the D gene is possibly TRBD2 (6 bases). Sequenced input: CD4+ T cells from PBMCs. The source of this sequence is a human donor in good health. The chain's CDR3 is CSVVSGKETQYF. The CDR3 coding sequence is TGCAGCGTTGTTAGCGGAAAAGAGACCCAGTACTTC.